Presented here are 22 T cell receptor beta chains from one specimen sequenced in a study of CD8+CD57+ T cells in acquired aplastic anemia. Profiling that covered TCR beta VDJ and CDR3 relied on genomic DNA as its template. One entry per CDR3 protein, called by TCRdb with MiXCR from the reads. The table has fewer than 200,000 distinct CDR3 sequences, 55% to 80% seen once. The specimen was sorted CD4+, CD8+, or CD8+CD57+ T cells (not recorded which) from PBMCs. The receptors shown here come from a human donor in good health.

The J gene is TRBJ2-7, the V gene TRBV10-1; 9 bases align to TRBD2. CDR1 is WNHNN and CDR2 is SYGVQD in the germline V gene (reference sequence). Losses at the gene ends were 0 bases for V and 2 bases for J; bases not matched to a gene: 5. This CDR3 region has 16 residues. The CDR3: CASSESTSGYPYEQYF. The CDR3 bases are TGCGCCAGCAGTGAGTCAACTAGCGGGTACCCCTACGAGCAGTACTTC.

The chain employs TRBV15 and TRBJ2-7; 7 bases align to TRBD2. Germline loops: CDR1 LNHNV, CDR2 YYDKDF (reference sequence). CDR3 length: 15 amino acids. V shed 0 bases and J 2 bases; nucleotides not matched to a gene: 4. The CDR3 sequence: CATSRDGAGAYEQYF. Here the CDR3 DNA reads TGTGCCACCAGCAGAGATGGGGCGGGAGCCTACGAGCAGTACTTC.

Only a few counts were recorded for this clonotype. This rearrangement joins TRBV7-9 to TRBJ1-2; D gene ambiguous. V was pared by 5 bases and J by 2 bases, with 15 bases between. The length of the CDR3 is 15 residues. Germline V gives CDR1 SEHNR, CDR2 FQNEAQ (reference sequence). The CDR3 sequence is CASSPWPVTNYGYTF. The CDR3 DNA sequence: TGTGCCAGCAGCCCCTGGCCCGTCACCAACTATGGCTACACCTTC.

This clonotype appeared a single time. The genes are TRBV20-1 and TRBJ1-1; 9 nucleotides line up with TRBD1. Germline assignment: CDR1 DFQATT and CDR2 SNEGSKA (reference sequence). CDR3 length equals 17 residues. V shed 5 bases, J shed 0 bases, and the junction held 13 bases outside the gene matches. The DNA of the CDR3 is TGCAGTGCTGGATCGGTCCCGGGACAGGGACTGAACACTGAAGCTTTCTTT. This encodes CSAGSVPGQGLNTEAFF.

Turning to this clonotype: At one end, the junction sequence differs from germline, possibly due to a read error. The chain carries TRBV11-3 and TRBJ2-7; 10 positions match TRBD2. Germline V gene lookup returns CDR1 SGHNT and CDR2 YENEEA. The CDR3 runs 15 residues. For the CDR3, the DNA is TGCGCCAGCAGCGCTAGCGGGAGTTTTTCCTCCGAGCAGTACTTC. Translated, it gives CASSASGSFSSEQYF. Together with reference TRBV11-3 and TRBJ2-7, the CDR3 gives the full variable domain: EAGVVQSPRYKIIEKKQPVAFWCNPISGHNTLYWYLQNLGQGPELLIRYENEEAVDDSQLPKDRFSAERLKGVDSTLKIQPAELGDSAVYLCASSASGSFSSEQYFGPGTRLTVT.

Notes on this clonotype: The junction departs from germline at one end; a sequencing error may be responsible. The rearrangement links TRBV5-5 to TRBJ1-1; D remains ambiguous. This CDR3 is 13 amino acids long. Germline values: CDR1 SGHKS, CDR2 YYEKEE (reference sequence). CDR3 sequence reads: CASGLGRNTEAFF. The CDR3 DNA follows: TGTGCCAGCGGCTTAGGCAGGAACACTGAAGCTTTCTTT.

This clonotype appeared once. The CDR3 loop is CASRWTNGNSPLHF. In nucleotides, the CDR3 is TGTGCCAGCAGATGGACCAACGGAAATTCACCCCTCCACTTT. The chain has TRBV7-2 and TRBJ1-6, with D unresolved. Trimming took 6 bases from V and 7 from J, leaving 13 bases between them. This CDR3 comprises 14 residues. Germline CDR1 SGHTA, CDR2 FQGNSA.

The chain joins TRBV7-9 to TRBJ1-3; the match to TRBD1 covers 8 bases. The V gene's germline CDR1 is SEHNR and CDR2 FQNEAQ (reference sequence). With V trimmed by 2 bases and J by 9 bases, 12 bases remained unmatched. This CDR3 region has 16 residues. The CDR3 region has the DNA TGTGCCAGCAGCTTACCCCTCCCGGACAGGGTGACCACCATATATTTT. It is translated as CASSLPLPDRVTTIYF.

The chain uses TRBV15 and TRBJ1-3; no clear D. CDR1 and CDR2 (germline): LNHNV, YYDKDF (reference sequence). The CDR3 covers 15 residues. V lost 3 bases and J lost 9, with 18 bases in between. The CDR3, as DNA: TGTGCCACCAGCAGCCGGAGACACCGAGTAGGCACCATATATTTT. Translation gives CATSSRRHRVGTIYF.

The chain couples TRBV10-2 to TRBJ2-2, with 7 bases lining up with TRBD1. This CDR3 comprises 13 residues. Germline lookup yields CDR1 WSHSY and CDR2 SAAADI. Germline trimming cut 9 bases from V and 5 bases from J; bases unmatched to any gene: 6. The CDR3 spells CASRKGATGELFF. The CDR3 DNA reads TGCGCCAGTCGAAAGGGGGCAACCGGGGAGCTGTTTTTT.

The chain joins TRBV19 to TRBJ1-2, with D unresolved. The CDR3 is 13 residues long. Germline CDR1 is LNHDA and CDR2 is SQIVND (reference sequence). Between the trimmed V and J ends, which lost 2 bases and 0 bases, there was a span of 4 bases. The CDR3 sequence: CASSIRTNYGYTF. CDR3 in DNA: TGTGCCAGTAGTATAAGGACTAACTATGGCTACACCTTC.

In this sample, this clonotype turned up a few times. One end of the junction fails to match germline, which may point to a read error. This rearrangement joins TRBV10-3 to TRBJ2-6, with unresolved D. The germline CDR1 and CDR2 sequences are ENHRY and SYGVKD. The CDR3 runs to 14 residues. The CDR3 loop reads CASSFGSGANVLTF. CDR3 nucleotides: TGTGCCAGCAGTTTTGGCTCTGGGGCCAACGTCCTGACTTTC.

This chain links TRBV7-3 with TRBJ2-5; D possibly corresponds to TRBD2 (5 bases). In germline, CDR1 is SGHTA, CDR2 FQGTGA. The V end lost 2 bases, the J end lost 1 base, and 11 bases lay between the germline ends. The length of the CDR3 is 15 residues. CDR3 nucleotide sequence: TGTGCCAGCAGCTTAGGCGGGCAGCCCCAAGAGACCCAGTACTTC. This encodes CASSLGGQPQETQYF.

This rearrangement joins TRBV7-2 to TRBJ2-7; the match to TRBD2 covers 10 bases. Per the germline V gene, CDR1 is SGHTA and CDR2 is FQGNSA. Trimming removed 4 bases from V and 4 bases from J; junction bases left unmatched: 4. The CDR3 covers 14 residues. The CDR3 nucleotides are TGTGCCAGCAGCTCTAGCGGGGGCGGGTACGAGCAGTACTTC. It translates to CASSSSGGGYEQYF. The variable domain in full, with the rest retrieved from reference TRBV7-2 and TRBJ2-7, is GAGVSQSPSNKVTEKGKDVELRCDPISGHTALYWYRQSLGQGLEFLIYFQGNSAPDKSGLPSDRFSAERTGGSVSTLTIQRTQQEDSAVYLCASSSSGGGYEQYFGPGTRLTVT.

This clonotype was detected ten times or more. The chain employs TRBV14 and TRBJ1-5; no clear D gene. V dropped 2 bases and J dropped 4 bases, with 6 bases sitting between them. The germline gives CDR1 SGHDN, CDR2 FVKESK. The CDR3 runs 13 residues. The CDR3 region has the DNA TGTGCCAGCAGCCAACGAGGGAATCAGCCCCAGCATTTT. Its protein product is CASSQRGNQPQHF.

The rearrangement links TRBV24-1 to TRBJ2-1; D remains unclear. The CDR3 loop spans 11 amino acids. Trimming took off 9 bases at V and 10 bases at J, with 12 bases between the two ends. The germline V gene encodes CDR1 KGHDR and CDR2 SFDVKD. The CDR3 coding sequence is TGTGCCACCGGAGCTTCGAGGGAGCAGTTCTTC. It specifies CATGASREQFF.

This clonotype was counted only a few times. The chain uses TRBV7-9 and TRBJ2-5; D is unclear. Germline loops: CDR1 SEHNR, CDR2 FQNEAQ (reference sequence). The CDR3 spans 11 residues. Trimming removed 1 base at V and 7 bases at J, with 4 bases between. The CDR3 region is CASSLGATQYF. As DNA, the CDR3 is TGTGCCAGCAGCTTAGGCGCGACCCAGTACTTC.

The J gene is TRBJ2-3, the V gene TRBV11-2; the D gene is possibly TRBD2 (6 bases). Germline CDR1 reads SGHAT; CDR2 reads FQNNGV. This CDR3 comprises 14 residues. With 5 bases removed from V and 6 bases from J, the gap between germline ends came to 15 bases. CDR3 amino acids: CASSPGGGVDTQYF. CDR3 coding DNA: TGTGCCAGCAGCCCCGGGGGAGGTGTCGATACGCAGTATTTT.

CDR3 region: CSATRGAETQYF. The DNA for the CDR3 is TGCAGTGCTACCAGAGGGGCAGAGACCCAGTACTTC. This chain uses TRBV20-1 with TRBJ2-5, with D perhaps TRBD1 or TRBD2 (5 bases each). V was pared by 4 bases and J by 4 bases, with 10 bases between. There are 12 residues in the CDR3. The germline V gene has CDR1 DFQATT and CDR2 SNEGSKA (reference sequence).

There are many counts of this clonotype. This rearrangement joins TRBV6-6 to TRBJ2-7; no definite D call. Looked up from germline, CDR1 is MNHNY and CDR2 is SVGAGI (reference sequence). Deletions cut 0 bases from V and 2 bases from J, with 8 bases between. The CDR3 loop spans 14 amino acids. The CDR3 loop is CASSYSGLPYEQYF. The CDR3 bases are TGTGCCAGCAGTTACTCCGGGCTACCCTACGAGCAGTACTTC.

CDR3 DNA: TGTGCCAGCAGCTTGGAAGGTGGACTCTACGAGCAGTACTTC. Encoded protein: CASSLEGGLYEQYF. The V gene is TRBV5-4, the J gene TRBJ2-7; D is possibly TRBD2 (5 bases). This CDR3 is built from 14 residues. CDR1 and CDR2 from the germline V gene are SGHNT and YYREEE (reference sequence). V was cut by 0 bases and J by 3 bases, with 10 bases left in between.

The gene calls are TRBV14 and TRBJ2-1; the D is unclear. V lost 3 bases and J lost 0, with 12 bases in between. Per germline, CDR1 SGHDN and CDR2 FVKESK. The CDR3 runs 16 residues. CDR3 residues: CASSHLVGFSYNEQFF. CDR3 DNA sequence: TGTGCCAGCAGCCATCTGGTAGGGTTCTCCTACAATGAGCAGTTCTTC. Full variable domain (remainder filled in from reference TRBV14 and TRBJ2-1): EAGVTQFPSHSVIEKGQTVTLRCDPISGHDNLYWYRRVMGKEIKFLLHFVKESKQDESGMPNNRFLAERTGGTYSTLKVQPAELEDSGVYFCASSHLVGFSYNEQFFGPGTRLTVL.